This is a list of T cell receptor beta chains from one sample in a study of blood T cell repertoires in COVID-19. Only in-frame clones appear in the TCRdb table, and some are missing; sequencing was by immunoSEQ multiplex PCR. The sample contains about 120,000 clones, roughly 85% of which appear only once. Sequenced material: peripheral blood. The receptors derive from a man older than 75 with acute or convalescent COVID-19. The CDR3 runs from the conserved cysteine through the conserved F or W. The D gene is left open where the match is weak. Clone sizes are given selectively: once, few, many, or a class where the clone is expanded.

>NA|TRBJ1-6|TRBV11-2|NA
TGTGCCAGCAGAACGGACGGGGTCCAAACCTCACCCCTCCACTTT
CASRTDGVQTSPLHF
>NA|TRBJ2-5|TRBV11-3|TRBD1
TGTGCCAGCAGCTTATCTCGACAGGGGGTGGCACAGGAGACCCAGTACTTC
CASSLSRQGVAQETQYF
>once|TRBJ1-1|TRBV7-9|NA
TGTGCCAGCAGCTTAGCCAGAGGAGGCCGGACTGAAGCTTTCTTT
CASSLARGGRTEAFF
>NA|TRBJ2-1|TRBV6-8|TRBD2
TGTGCCAGCGGGGGTTGGGGACTAGCGGGGTTATCGGGGAATGAGCAGTTCTTC
CASGGWGLAGLSGNEQFF
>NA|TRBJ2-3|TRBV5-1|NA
TGCGCCAGCAGGGAGACAGATACGCAGTATTTT
CASRETDTQYF
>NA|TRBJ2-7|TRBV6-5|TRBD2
TGTGCCAGCAGTTACCTGCTAGCGGGGGGGCCCTACGAGCAGTACTTC
CASSYLLAGGPYEQYF
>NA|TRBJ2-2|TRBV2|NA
TGTGCCAGCAGGGCCGTCACCAGGGCGGTTAACACCGGGGAGCTGTTTTTT
CASRAVTRAVNTGELFF
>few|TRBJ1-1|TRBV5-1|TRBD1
TGCGCCAGCAGCTTGGTGGGGGGACAGGGAGCTGAAGCTTTCTTT
CASSLVGGQGAEAFF
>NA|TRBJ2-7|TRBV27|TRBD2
TGTGCCAGCAGTATCCTAGCGGGAGGGTACGAGCAGTACTTC
CASSILAGGYEQYF
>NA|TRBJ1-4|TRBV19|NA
TGTGCCAGTAGTACCGCCCGGTGGAATGAAAAACTGTTTTTT
CASSTARWNEKLFF
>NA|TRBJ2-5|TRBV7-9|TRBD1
TGTGCCAGCAGCTTAGCACCGGGACAGGGGCGCCGGGAGACCCAGTACTTC
CASSLAPGQGRRETQYF
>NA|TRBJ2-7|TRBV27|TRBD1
TGTGCCAGCACCAGAGGGACAGGGGCCTCCTACGAGCAGTACTTC
CASTRGTGASYEQYF
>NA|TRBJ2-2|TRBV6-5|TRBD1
TGTGCCAGCAGTTTACAGGGGGCTGGCGGGGAGCTGTTTTTT
CASSLQGAGGELFF
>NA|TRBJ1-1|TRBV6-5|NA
TGTGCCAGCAGTTCCGCGGACAGAGAGAACACTGAAGCTTTCTTT
CASSSADRENTEAFF
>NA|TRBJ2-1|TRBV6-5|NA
TGTGCCAGCAGACTCTATCTAGCGCACCACAATGAGCAGTTCTTC
CASRLYLAHHNEQFF
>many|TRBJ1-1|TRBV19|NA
TGTGCCAGTAGTATAGGTGACAGGAACACTGAAGCTTTCTTT
CASSIGDRNTEAFF
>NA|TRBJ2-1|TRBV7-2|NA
TGTGCCAGCAGCTATGTGGCGGGGCTGTACAATGAGCAGTTCTTC
CASSYVAGLYNEQFF
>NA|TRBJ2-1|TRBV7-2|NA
TGTGCCAGCAGCTTAGGTTCGTCGAGCTCCTACAATGAGCAGTTCTTC
CASSLGSSSSYNEQFF
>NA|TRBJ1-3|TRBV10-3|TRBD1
TGTGCCTCCAGGGGGTCTGGAAACACCATATATTTT
CASRGSGNTIYF
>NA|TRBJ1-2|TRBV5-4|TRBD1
TGTGCCAGCAGCCCCGGACAGGGGGCTTTTGGCTACACCTTC
CASSPGQGAFGYTF
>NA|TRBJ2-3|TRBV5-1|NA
TGCGCCAGCAGCGGCAGGGGTTGGGATACGCAGTATTTT
CASSGRGWDTQYF
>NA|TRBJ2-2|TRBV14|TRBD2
TGTGCCAGCAGCCAAGGTAGCGGGGCGAACACCGGGGAGCTGTTTTTT
CASSQGSGANTGELFF
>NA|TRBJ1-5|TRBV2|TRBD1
TGTGCCAGCAGGGGGACAGTTAGCAATCAGCCCCAGCATTTT
CASRGTVSNQPQHF
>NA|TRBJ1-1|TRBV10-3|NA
TGTGCCATCAGGGAAGGGGTGACTGAAGCTTTCTTT
CAIREGVTEAFF
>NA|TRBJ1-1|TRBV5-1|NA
TGCGCCAGCAGCTTGGCCGGGGAGGGTAGGGGGGCTTTCTTT
CASSLAGEGRGAFF
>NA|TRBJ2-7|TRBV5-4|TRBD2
TGTGCCAGCAGCCCAACTCGGCTAGCGGGAGAATTTGACGAGCAGTACTTC
CASSPTRLAGEFDEQYF
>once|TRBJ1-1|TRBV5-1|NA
TGCGCCAGCAGCGGCGGGACTCCCACTGAAGCTTTCTTT
CASSGGTPTEAFF
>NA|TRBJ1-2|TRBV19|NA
TGTGCCAGCCGGATCTGGACAGAAGGTGGTGGCTACACCTTC
CASRIWTEGGGYTF
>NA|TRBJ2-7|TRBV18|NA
TGTGCCAGCTCGCCCGCCGCCAGCTACGAGCAGTACTTC
CASSPAASYEQYF
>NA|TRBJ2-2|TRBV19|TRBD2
TGTGCCAGTAGTCGGCGGGAGCCCGGGGAGCTGTTTTTT
CASSRREPGELFF
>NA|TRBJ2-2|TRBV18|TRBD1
TGTGCCAGCTCAGCACAGGGGGCCTCCGGGGAGCTGTTTTTT
CASSAQGASGELFF
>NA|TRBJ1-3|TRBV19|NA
TGTGCCAGTAGCCGGACGGGGGGCTCTGGAAACACCATATATTTT
CASSRTGGSGNTIYF
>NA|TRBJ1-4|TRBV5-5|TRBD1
TGTGCCAGCAGCCCGGCCGGACAGGGCAGGGAAAAACTGTTTTTT
CASSPAGQGREKLFF
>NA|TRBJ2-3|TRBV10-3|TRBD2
TGTGCCATCAGTCCTCTTAGCGGGGGCACAGATACGCAGTATTTT
CAISPLSGGTDTQYF
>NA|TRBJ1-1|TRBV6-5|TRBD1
TGTGCCAGCAACTGGGACAGTGTCAACACTGAAGCTTTCTTT
CASNWDSVNTEAFF
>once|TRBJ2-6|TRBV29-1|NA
TGCAGCGTTGGGGGGGTAAATGCCTCTGGGGCCAACGTCCTGACTTTC
CSVGGVNASGANVLTF
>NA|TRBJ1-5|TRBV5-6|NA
TGTGCCAGCAGCTCCAACAATCAGCCCCAGCATTTT
CASSSNNQPQHF
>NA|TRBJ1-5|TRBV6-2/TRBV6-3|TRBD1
TGTGCCAGCAGTTTTCCGACAGGGGGAGGCAATCAGCCCCAGCATTTT
CASSFPTGGGNQPQHF
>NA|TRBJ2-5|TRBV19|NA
TGTGCCAGTAGTATAGCCCCAGGGGGGGAGACCCAGTACTTC
CASSIAPGGETQYF